The rows below give T cell receptor beta chains drawn from one sample of a study of shared clonotypes between healthy human individuals. Here immunoSEQ multiplex PCR was the method, and the copy in TCRdb shows in-frame clones only, minus some. The profile shows fewer than 1.8 million clones, around 98.5% of them singletons. The sequenced sample was naive CD4+ T cells sorted from blood. These receptors were obtained from a young man in good health. Each CDR3 is given with its conserved first and last residue. D genes are given only for firm matches. Some rows mark clone size as missing; the rest say once, few, many or name a class of expanded clone.

TRBJ2-4 . TRBV2 . 17 CASSERGDAVAKNIQYF TGTGCCAGCAGTGAACGAGGGGACGCTGTAGCCAAAAACATTCAGTACTTC
TRBJ1-4 . TRBV7-6 . 14 CASRSRPTHEKLFF TGTGCCAGCAGGTCAAGACCGACCCATGAAAAACTGTTTTTT
TRBJ2-7 TRBD2 TRBV9 once 14 CASSATSGSYEQYF TGTGCCAGCAGCGCGACTAGCGGGAGCTACGAGCAGTACTTC
TRBJ1-5 . TRBV19 . 13 CATVPRGNQPQHF TGTGCCACCGTCCCCCGAGGCAATCAGCCCCAGCATTTT
TRBJ2-5 . TRBV5-1 . 13 CASSGGNQETQYF TGCGCCAGCAGCGGCGGGAACCAAGAGACCCAGTACTTC
TRBJ2-1 . TRBV7-2 . 14 CASSGVGGYNEQFF TGTGCCAGCAGCGGGGTTGGGGGATACAATGAGCAGTTCTTC
TRBJ1-2 . TRBV5-1 . 14 CASSADRSGYGYTF TGCGCCAGCAGCGCAGACAGGTCGGGGTATGGCTACACCTTC
TRBJ1-1 . TRBV19 . 15 CASSIDGHPNTEAFF TGTGCCAGTAGTATAGACGGACATCCGAACACTGAAGCTTTCTTT
TRBJ2-7 . TRBV28 . 15 CASSFIGRGVPPKYF TGTGCCAGCAGTTTTATCGGAAGGGGCGTCCCTCCGAAGTACTTC
TRBJ2-1 TRBD1 TRBV7-8 once 16 CASSLRETGGYNEQFF TGTGCCAGCAGCTTAAGGGAGACAGGGGGTTACAATGAGCAGTTCTTC
TRBJ2-1 . TRBV5-1 . 14 CASSLQGFETEQFF TGCGCCAGCAGCTTACAGGGTTTTGAGACTGAGCAGTTCTTC
TRBJ2-1 . TRBV7-9 once 14 CASSLVERVNEQFF TGTGCCAGCAGCTTAGTTGAGCGGGTCAATGAGCAGTTCTTC
TRBJ2-1 . TRBV4-3 . 15 CASSQRAPLAGEQFF TGCGCCAGCAGCCAACGGGCTCCCCTCGCGGGAGAGCAGTTCTTC
TRBJ1-1 . TRBV7-9 . 14 CASSLTTANTEAFF TGTGCCAGCAGCTTGACGACAGCGAACACTGAAGCTTTCTTT
TRBJ2-3 . TRBV4-2 . 15 CASSQPGPNTDTQYF TGTGCCAGCAGCCAGCCGGGACCAAACACAGATACGCAGTATTTT
TRBJ2-7 TRBD2 TRBV6-5 . 14 CASSRLAGAIEQYF TGTGCCAGCAGCCGACTAGCGGGAGCGATCGAGCAGTACTTC
TRBJ1-4 . TRBV7-9 . 13 CASSPGTSEKLFF TGTGCCAGCAGCCCCGGGACATCAGAAAAACTGTTTTTT
TRBJ2-7 TRBD2 TRBV7-3 . 15 CASSLVGGSMYEQYF TGTGCCAGCAGCTTAGTAGGCGGGAGCATGTACGAGCAGTACTTC
TRBJ2-7 TRBD1 TRBV18 . 15 CASSQGASPIYEQYF TGTGCCAGCTCACAGGGGGCTAGTCCTATCTACGAGCAGTACTTC
TRBJ2-2 TRBD1 TRBV9 . 18 CASSVLGHRGANTGELFF TGTGCCAGCAGCGTCCTGGGGCACAGGGGCGCGAACACCGGGGAGCTGTTTTTT
TRBJ2-1 . TRBV9 . 14 CASSVLAQSNEQFF TGTGCCAGCAGCGTACTAGCGCAATCAAATGAGCAGTTCTTC
TRBJ2-3 . TRBV5-5 . 15 CASSLEPRATDTQYF TGTGCCAGCAGCTTAGAGCCCAGGGCCACAGATACGCAGTATTTT
TRBJ1-3 . TRBV28 once 15 CASHRSGRSGNTIYF TGTGCCAGCCATCGATCCGGCCGCTCTGGAAACACCATATATTTT
TRBJ2-1 TRBD2 TRBV10-2 . 16 CASSGLGLAGSNEQFF TGCGCCAGCAGTGGATTGGGACTAGCGGGAAGCAATGAGCAGTTCTTC
TRBJ1-1 . TRBV6-6 . 13 CASSYGMNTEAFF TGTGCCAGCAGTTACGGGATGAACACTGAAGCTTTCTTT
TRBJ1-5 . TRBV5-6 . 14 CASSLGVGNQPQHF TGTGCCAGCAGCTTAGGGGTGGGCAATCAGCCCCAGCATTTT
TRBJ2-5 . TRBV11-3 . 14 CASSLNRFGETQYF TGTGCCAGCAGCTTGAACAGATTCGGGGAGACCCAGTACTTC
TRBJ2-7 . TRBV18 . 13 CASSPPGSYEQYF TGTGCCAGCTCACCACCCGGCTCCTACGAGCAGTACTTC
TRBJ2-5 . TRBV5-1 . 14 CASTRGEGRRTQYF TGCGCCAGCACCAGGGGGGAGGGAAGAAGGACCCAGTACTTC
TRBJ1-4 . TRBV19 . 15 CASSIGGSWNEKLFF TGTGCCAGTAGTATAGGCGGAAGTTGGAATGAAAAACTGTTTTTT
TRBJ2-7 . TRBV13 . 13 CASRPNYSYEQYF TGTGCCAGCAGACCAAATTACTCCTACGAGCAGTACTTC
TRBJ2-1 . TRBV5-6 . 14 CASSRDTSYNEQFF TGTGCCAGCAGCAGGGACACCTCCTACAATGAGCAGTTCTTC
TRBJ1-5 . TRBV27 . 16 CASSPTSGIGNQPQHF TGTGCCAGCAGTCCCACTTCAGGGATCGGCAATCAGCCCCAGCATTTT
TRBJ2-1 TRBD2 TRBV29-1 . 19 CSARTSGMRGPSSYNEQFF TGCAGCGCCAGGACTAGCGGGATGAGGGGGCCCAGCTCCTACAATGAGCAGTTCTTC
TRBJ2-7 TRBD2 TRBV11-2 . 16 CASSFGTSGFSYEQYF TGTGCCAGCAGCTTTGGGACTAGCGGGTTCTCCTACGAGCAGTACTTC
TRBJ2-4 TRBD2 TRBV11-2 . 13 CASSGGLAGIRYF TGTGCCAGCAGCGGGGGACTAGCAGGAATAAGGTACTTC
TRBJ1-1 . TRBV5-8 . 14 CASSLRRANTEAFF TGTGCCAGCAGCTTGCGCAGGGCGAACACTGAAGCTTTCTTT
TRBJ1-5 . TRBV7-9 . 12 CASSLLGATQHF TGTGCCAGCAGCTTATTAGGGGCAACCCAGCATTTT
TRBJ2-2 TRBD2 TRBV4-2 . 17 CASTTGIAGINTGELFF TGTGCCAGTACCACTGGTATAGCGGGAATCAACACCGGGGAGCTGTTTTTT
TRBJ1-2 . TRBV28 . 12 CASTATVRGYTF TGTGCCAGCACCGCGACAGTACGGGGCTACACCTTC
TRBJ1-3 TRBD1 TRBV7-9 . 17 CASSSGGGDISGNTIYF TGTGCCAGCAGCTCAGGAGGGGGCGATATCTCTGGAAACACCATATATTTT
TRBJ1-5 . TRBV10-1 . 12 CASSEGRQPQHF TGCGCCAGCAGTGAGGGGAGACAGCCCCAGCATTTT
TRBJ2-1 . TRBV5-1 . 14 CASSPGGSYNEQFF TGCGCCAGCAGTCCCGGTGGCTCCTACAATGAGCAGTTCTTC
TRBJ2-7 TRBD1 TRBV10-3 . 18 CAISRKGASVSSTYEQYF TGTGCCATCAGTCGTAAGGGGGCCAGCGTATCCTCAACCTACGAGCAGTACTTC
TRBJ2-1 . TRBV27 . 14 CASSQLEPHNEQFF TGTGCCAGCAGCCAGCTTGAGCCTCACAATGAGCAGTTCTTC
TRBJ2-1 . TRBV7-9 . 13 CASSLGLVNEQFF TGTGCCAGCAGCTTAGGTTTAGTCAATGAGCAGTTCTTC
TRBJ1-1 . TRBV30 . 13 CAWTHRENTEAFF TGTGCCTGGACTCACCGAGAGAACACTGAAGCTTTCTTT
TRBJ2-1 . TRBV29-1 once 14 CSGVALSSYNEQFF TGCAGCGGCGTAGCGCTAAGCTCCTACAATGAGCAGTTCTTC
TRBJ1-1 . TRBV5-1 few 13 CASSLAAGPEAFF TGCGCCAGCAGCTTGGCCGCGGGCCCTGAAGCTTTCTTT
TRBJ1-4 . TRBV19 . 14 CASSIGSLQDKLFF TGTGCCAGTAGTATTGGGTCCCTACAGGACAAACTGTTTTTT